The clone carrying this T cell receptor (beta chain) has more than one count but fewer than ten. Its antigen remains unidentified. The V end was cut by 3 bases, the J end by 0 bases, with 9 bases between. The CDR3 consists of 15 residues. Germline CDR1 reads LNHDA; CDR2 reads SQIVND (reference sequence). This record belongs to a study of cytotoxic CD8 clonotypes in ibrutinib-treated CLL. Background on the study: The subjects consisted of roughly twelve relapsed/refractory and more than 14 treatment-naive individuals, with 17 IGHV unmutated. The authors obtained response samples at a median of approximately 12 months of treatment, range 6 to 36.

Study-wide findings and caveats: Public clonotypes proved infrequent, and on treatment they shrank or remained steady. Clonality increased at ibrutinib response and stayed stable in sustained remission. At progression, however, it fell back toward baseline.

Generated by immunoSEQ multiplex PCR, the TCRdb table keeps only in-frame clones and is missing some. The profile shows about 130,000 clones, around three quarters of them singletons. The TCR comes from a human donor with chronic lymphocytic leukemia. The chain joins TRBV19 to TRBJ1-5; D might be TRBD1 (5 bases). Here the sequenced sample was PBMCs, taken after 12 months of ibrutinib treatment. CDR3 coding DNA: TGTGCCAGTAGTATGGGCAGGGCTAGCAATCAGCCCCAGCATTTT. This sequence encodes CASSMGRASNQPQHF.